This T cell receptor beta chain was identified in a study of blood T cells in healthy people across ages. Alongside a J-beta primer mix, a sample-barcoded 5' primer served in a second PCR lasting about 7 to 11 cycles. Sequencing of every sample gave 2.5 million or more CDR3-containing paired-end reads. MiXCR, run by TCRdb on the 5' RACE reads, gives a single entry per CDR3 protein. The sample contains some 1.6 million distinct CDR3 sequences, roughly 30% of which appear only once. This clonotype was counted ten times or more. Healthy individuals of Caucasian origin from Russia, aged about 6 to 100, served as donors. A minimum of 7 million PBMCs was isolated per sample. Germline V lookup: CDR1 DFQATT, CDR2 SNEGSKA (reference sequence). The CDR3 runs to 15 residues. V shed 1 base and J 9 bases; nucleotides not matched to a gene: 6.

Sequenced sample: blood. The chain combines TRBV20-1 with TRBJ2-1; TRBD2 matches 13 bases. The sequence was obtained from a woman aged 25 to 39 in good health. The CDR3 DNA reads as TGCAGTGCTAGAGGGACTAGCGGGAGAGGGATTGAGCAGTTCTTC. Translating it yields CSARGTSGRGIEQFF.